This T cell receptor (beta chain) was captured by sequencing in a study of blood T cells in healthy people across ages. A word on this clonotype: Its antigen is unknown. Compared with germline, one end of the junction differs, possibly owing to a read error.

Sample-barcoded 5' priming and a J-beta primer mix drove a second PCR of about 7 to 12 cycles. TCRdb reanalysed the 5' RACE reads using MiXCR and keeps one entry per CDR3 protein. The sample shows around 900,000 distinct CDR3 sequences, roughly half of them seen only once. Overall study results and limits: Naive T cell percentage showed a strong correlation with TCR beta diversity. TCR beta diversity per million T cells fell roughly linearly with age. PBMCs left unsorted prevented a conclusive naive versus antigen-experienced comparison.

The CDR3 totals 14 residues. The V gene's germline CDR1 is SNHLY and CDR2 FYNNEI. The sequence was obtained from a woman in her sixties in good health. The specimen was blood. This rearrangement joins TRBV2 to TRBJ1-1; TRBD1 agrees at 8 bases. CDR3 DNA: TGTGTCAGCAGTTACAGGGGGTTGAACACTGAAGCTTTCTTT. It codes for CVSSYRGLNTEAFF. The full variable domain, completed using reference TRBV2 and TRBJ1-1, is EPEVTQTPSHQVTQMGQEVILRCVPISNHLYFYWYRQILGQKVEFLVSFYNNEISEKSEIFDDQFSVERPDGSNFTLKIRSTKLEDSAMYFCVSSYRGLNTEAFFGQGTRLTVV.